These 21 T cell receptor beta chains share one sample of origin, sequenced in a study of T cell responses to AZD1222 COVID-19 vaccine. TCRdb's table, derived via immunoSEQ multiplex PCR, lists solely in-frame clones and lacks some. The sample carries around 180,000 clones, 90% recorded once. The specimen was peripheral blood, collected on day 0 of AZD1222 vaccination. The origin of the receptors is an adult in good health.

V and J are TRBV7-8 and TRBJ2-1; D gene uncertain. V lost 3 bases to trimming and J lost 10 bases, with 13 bases between them. Germline V gives CDR1 SGHVS, CDR2 FQNEAQ. There are 13 residues in the CDR3. CDR3 in DNA: TGTGCCAGCAGCTTGGGGTTAGTAAAGGAGCAGTTCTTC. Amino acids: CASSLGLVKEQFF.

V is TRBV7-8 and J is TRBJ1-6, with D perhaps TRBD1 (5 bases). Per the germline V gene, CDR1 is SGHVS and CDR2 is FQNEAQ. The CDR3 length is 15 residues. With 1 base removed from V and 7 bases from J, the gap between germline ends came to 11 bases. CDR3 DNA sequence: TGTGCCAGCAGCTTAGGGGGCGGGGGAAATTCACCCCTCCACTTT. Its translation: CASSLGGGGNSPLHF.

This chain connects TRBV5-4 to TRBJ1-2; D gene ambiguous. The CDR3 length is 13 residues. Trimming cost V 6 bases and J 4 bases, with 13 bases left between them. Germline V CDR1 and CDR2: SGHNT, YYREEE (reference sequence). As DNA, the CDR3 is TGTGCCAGCACACCCAGACGGCCCTATGGCTACACCTTC. Translation gives CASTPRRPYGYTF.

CDR3 DNA sequence: TGTGCCAGCAGTTACCCGACCTACGAGCAGTACTTC. Its translation: CASSYPTYEQYF. V and J are TRBV6-2 or TRBV6-3 and TRBJ2-7; D gene uncertain. Germline loops: CDR1 MNHEY, CDR2 SVGEGT. The CDR3 extends over 12 amino acids. The germline V and J ends were trimmed by 2 bases and 2 bases, with 4 bases remaining between them.

The gene calls are TRBV7-2 and TRBJ1-3; TRBD1 aligns across 9 bases. The CDR3 sequence is 19 residues long. Germline values: CDR1 SGHTA, CDR2 FQGNSA. Trimming cost V 1 base and J 0 bases; bases outside gene matches: 10. In DNA, the CDR3 is TGTGCCAGCAGCTTAGGGGGTAGAACAGGGGGCAGCTCTGGAAACACCATATATTTT. Residues: CASSLGGRTGGSSGNTIYF.

The V call is TRBV3-1 (or the pseudogene TRBV3-2), the J call TRBJ1-4, with D possibly TRBD1 on 6 matching bases. With 5 bases removed from V and 2 bases from J, the gap between germline ends came to 9 bases. CDR3 size: 14 residues. Germline CDR1 and CDR2: LGHDT and YNNKEL (reference sequence). This chain's CDR3 is CASSFTGTNEKLFF. CDR3 bases: TGTGCCAGCAGCTTTACAGGGACTAATGAAAAACTGTTTTTT.

The CDR3 spells CASSQDTPRGRGEKLFF. The CDR3 DNA is TGCGCCAGCAGCCAAGATACCCCCAGGGGGCGAGGGGAAAAACTGTTTTTT. This sequence joins TRBV4-3 and TRBJ1-4, with TRBD1 identical over 8 bases. V lost 0 bases and J lost 8; bases outside the gene matches: 11. The germline CDR1 and CDR2 sequences are LGHNA and YSLEER. This CDR3 spans 17 amino acids.

V is TRBV6-5 and J is TRBJ2-5; 9 positions match TRBD1. The CDR3 is 13 residues long. After removal of 8 bases from V and 8 bases from J, the junction contained 9 bases not matched to a gene. Germline assignment: CDR1 MNHEY and CDR2 SVGAGI. This chain's CDR3 is CASASGTGSTQYF. CDR3 in DNA: TGTGCCAGCGCATCCGGGACAGGGAGTACCCAGTACTTC.

Worth noting for this clone: This sample also contains other DNA sequences that code for the same CDR3. This chain uses TRBV27 with TRBJ2-5; no clear D. Germline V gives CDR1 MNHEY, CDR2 SMNVEV (reference sequence). Trimming pared 0 bases from V and 1 base from J, leaving 3 bases between. The CDR3 extends over 13 amino acids. The CDR3, as DNA: TGTGCCAGCAGTTTATCTAGCCAAGAGACCCAGTACTTC. The encoded protein is CASSLSSQETQYF.

The chain combines TRBV18 with TRBJ2-6; no reliable D call. The CDR3 is 15 residues long. The V gene lost 4 bases and the J gene lost 6 bases, with 13 bases spanning the gap. CDR1 KGHSH and CDR2 LQKENI come from the germline V gene. CDR3 loop: CASSQKAAEANVLTF. The CDR3 DNA follows: TGTGCCAGCTCACAGAAGGCGGCAGAGGCCAACGTCCTGACTTTC.

This clone was seen a single time. This chain links TRBV20-1 with TRBJ2-1; 7 bases are shared with TRBD1. Trimming took 1 base from V and 10 from J; bases not matched to a gene: 1. The germline gives CDR1 DFQATT, CDR2 SNEGSKA (reference sequence). The CDR3 is 11 residues long. CDR3 DNA sequence: TGCAGTGCTAGAGCGGACAGGGAGCAGTTCTTC. Translating gives CSARADREQFF.

The chain uses TRBV6-5 and TRBJ2-1; 10 nucleotides agree with TRBD2. The CDR3 has 15 residues. Germline V gives CDR1 MNHEY, CDR2 SVGAGI. Unmatched junction bases numbered 4, after V lost 2 bases and J lost 6 bases. CDR3 bases: TGTGCCAGCAGTTACAGCGGGGGGGCCATCAATGAGCAGTTCTTC. It codes for CASSYSGGAINEQFF.

The chain couples TRBV11-2 to TRBJ2-7; 11 bases agree with TRBD2. Per germline, CDR1 SGHAT and CDR2 FQNNGV. J was trimmed by 2 bases and V by 2 bases; bases with no gene match: 2. CDR3 length: 15 amino acids. This CDR3 is CASSLTSGGTYEQYF. CDR3 DNA: TGTGCCAGCAGCTTAACTAGCGGGGGTACCTACGAGCAGTACTTC.

V and J are TRBV12-3 or TRBV12-4 and TRBJ2-7; possible D gene TRBD2, 6 bases. The CDR3 consists of 13 residues. Trimming stripped 6 bases from V and 6 bases from J, with 15 bases between. This CDR3 reads CASSHSAGFEQYF. In nucleotides, the CDR3 is TGTGCCAGCAGCCACAGCGCGGGATTCGAGCAGTACTTC.

The CDR3 here is CASSLARATNEKLFF. The CDR3 coding sequence is TGCGCCAGCAGCTTGGCTCGTGCAACTAATGAAAAACTGTTTTTT. The rearrangement joins TRBV5-1 to TRBJ1-4; D gene uncertain. Germline assignment: CDR1 SGHRS and CDR2 YFSETQ. V lost 0 bases to trimming and J lost 0 bases, with 6 bases between them. The CDR3 sequence is 15 residues long.

On this clone: Compared with germline, one end of the junction differs, possibly owing to a read error. The chain joins TRBV23-1 to TRBJ1-1; D not resolved. TRBV23-1 is an ORF, with its function uncertain. The CDR3 is 14 residues long. CDR3 sequence reads: CTSTTGRPYTEAFF. DNA for the CDR3: TGCACCAGCACCACCGGCAGGCCTTACACTGAAGCTTTCTTT.

This clone was detected once. The chain is built from TRBV14 and TRBJ1-6; D might be TRBD1 (6 bases). The CDR3 runs 18 residues. Trimming shortened V by 2 bases and J by 0 bases, and 14 bases separated the two germline ends. Per germline, CDR1 SGHDN and CDR2 FVKESK. The CDR3 loop is CASSQKTGPSSYNSPLHF. In nucleotides, the CDR3 is TGTGCCAGCAGCCAAAAAACAGGGCCGAGCTCCTATAATTCACCCCTCCACTTT.

The gene calls are TRBV5-6 and TRBJ2-5; the D gene could be TRBD1 or TRBD2 (6 bases each). The CDR3 has 15 amino acids. V was cut by 1 base and J by 4 bases, with 14 bases left in between. Germline V lookup: CDR1 SGHDT, CDR2 YYEEEE. In nucleotides, the CDR3 is TGTGCCAGCAGCTTGCTCCCGGGGGCAGGAGAGACCCAGTACTTC. Protein sequence: CASSLLPGAGETQYF.

The CDR3 sequence: CASSYLGQGNSPLHF. The DNA for the CDR3 is TGTGCCAGCAGTTACCTCGGACAGGGAAATTCACCCCTCCACTTT. J is TRBJ1-6 and V is TRBV6-5, with 8 bases identical to TRBD1. J was trimmed by 7 bases and V by 2 bases; bases with no gene match: 4. Germline V gene sequence: CDR1 MNHEY, CDR2 SVGAGI. This CDR3 is built from 15 residues.

The rearrangement links TRBV29-1 to TRBJ2-1; D remains unclear. The germline V gene has CDR1 SQVTM and CDR2 ANQGSEA. The CDR3 has 14 amino acids. Trimming cost V 3 bases and J 0 bases, with 9 bases left between them. The CDR3 region has the DNA TGCAGCGTTGAGTTTGGGCGCTCCTACAATGAGCAGTTCTTC. Translated: CSVEFGRSYNEQFF.

The CDR3 sequence is CASSSEGDGYEQYF. CDR3 in DNA: TGTGCCAGCAGTTCTGAGGGTGACGGCTACGAGCAGTACTTC. The V call is TRBV6-6, the J call TRBJ2-7; D is perhaps TRBD2 (5 bases). The V gene's germline CDR1 is MNHNY and CDR2 SVGAGI (reference sequence). The ends were cut back, 4 bases at V and 3 bases at J, with 13 bases in the middle. The CDR3 loop spans 14 amino acids.